This T cell receptor beta chain was identified in a study of blood T cell repertoires in COVID-19 (dated by TCRdb to about 2020). Study-wide context: Samples covering the acute and convalescent phases of COVID-19 were provided by collaborators in the United States, Italy and Spain. The prospective study material was composed of cDNA or gDNA derived from T cells, B-cell-depleted T cells, or PBMCs. Deeply sampled blood TCRbeta repertoires from subjects exposed to, actively infected with, or recovered from COVID-19 were included in the dataset. The repertoires were released in a freely available public database intended as a resource for research on the immune response to SARS-CoV-2. Samples were obtained from the ongoing ImmuneRACE study (first 160 participants) and from about 1,300 subjects provided by 6 global collaborators. Nearly every sample came with metadata listing a de-identified subject ID, COVID-19 status, age in years and sex. Where available, HLA class I and class II types were taken from metadata supplied by the sample provider and were not determined by assay-based typing.

V loses 3 bases at its end and J loses 0 bases; junction bases beyond the gene matches: 3. Per the germline V gene, SNHLY is the CDR1 and FYNNEI is the CDR2. The CDR3 runs 15 residues from the cysteine to the phenylalanine. CDR3 DNA only is kept here, 45 bases in frame from base 1. TCRbeta CDR3 regions were amplified from genomic DNA using the immunoSEQ Assay, a bias-controlled multiplex PCR. Under the source paper's analysis protocol: The number of nucleated cells in each sample was estimated by amplification of reference gene primers within the assay. To quantify the absolute abundance of each unique TCRbeta CDR3 rearrangement, sequence reads were collapsed and filtered. For each sample, productive Simpson clonality was calculated as the square root of Simpson's diversity index over productive rearrangements. TCRdb holds this immuneACCESS table with in-frame rearrangements only. Some clones are missing; in checked studies, unresolved V genes explain under half, and the rest has no known cause. The V and J calls and clone size are taken from that table; D and trimming were inferred from the DNA. The sample table shows about 130,000 clones, and approximately 89% are seen once. The top ten clones comprise around a tenth of the sample.

This clone was observed once. What antigen it recognizes has not been identified. Base qualities are not recorded, but no much larger clone differs from it by a single base. The investigation overall reported the following: Clinical and demographic metadata were provided uncurated, with the amount varying by source and participant.

Each collaborating institution followed its own protocols to collect whole blood in K2EDTA tubes. For TCRbeta analysis, collaborator samples were shipped as frozen whole blood, as isolated PBMCs, or as DNA extracted from either sample type. The receptor was isolated from a man aged 50 to 59 with acute or convalescent COVID-19. The receptor chain draws on TRBV2 and TRBJ2-3; TRBD2 fits 7 bases in the junction. The specimen was peripheral blood. CDR3 loop: CASSEGSGSTDTQYF. The sequence in DNA is TGTGCCAGCAGTGAGGGTAGCGGGAGCACAGATACGCAGTATTTT. Joined to the reference TRBV2 and TRBJ2-3 proteins, this CDR3 gives the full variable domain: EPEVTQTPSHQVTQMGQEVILRCVPISNHLYFYWYRQILGQKVEFLVSFYNNEISEKSEIFDDQFSVERPDGSNFTLKIRSTKLEDSAMYFCASSEGSGSTDTQYFGPGTRLTVL.